In its sample, the clone carrying this T cell receptor (beta chain) was seen a few times. Generated by immunoSEQ multiplex PCR, the TCRdb table keeps only in-frame clones and is missing some. The sample has 90,000 to 100,000 clones, approximately 78% seen once. The CDR3 sequence is 16 residues long. With 8 bases clipped from V and 5 bases from J, the junction kept 13 bases outside the gene matches. CDR1 SGHAT and CDR2 FQNNGV come from the germline V gene. The sample belongs to a study of radiotherapy plus CTLA-4 blockade in lung cancer. The origin of this receptor is a human donor with non-small cell lung cancer that progressed on radiotherapy plus ipilimumab. The rearrangement links TRBV11-2 to TRBJ2-5; 11 nucleotides match TRBD2. Sequences were derived from peripheral blood, sampled from a patient treated with radiotherapy plus ipilimumab. CDR3 region: CASYSGRALLSETQYF. CDR3 DNA sequence: TGTGCCAGCTATAGCGGGAGGGCCTTATTATCCGAGACCCAGTACTTC.